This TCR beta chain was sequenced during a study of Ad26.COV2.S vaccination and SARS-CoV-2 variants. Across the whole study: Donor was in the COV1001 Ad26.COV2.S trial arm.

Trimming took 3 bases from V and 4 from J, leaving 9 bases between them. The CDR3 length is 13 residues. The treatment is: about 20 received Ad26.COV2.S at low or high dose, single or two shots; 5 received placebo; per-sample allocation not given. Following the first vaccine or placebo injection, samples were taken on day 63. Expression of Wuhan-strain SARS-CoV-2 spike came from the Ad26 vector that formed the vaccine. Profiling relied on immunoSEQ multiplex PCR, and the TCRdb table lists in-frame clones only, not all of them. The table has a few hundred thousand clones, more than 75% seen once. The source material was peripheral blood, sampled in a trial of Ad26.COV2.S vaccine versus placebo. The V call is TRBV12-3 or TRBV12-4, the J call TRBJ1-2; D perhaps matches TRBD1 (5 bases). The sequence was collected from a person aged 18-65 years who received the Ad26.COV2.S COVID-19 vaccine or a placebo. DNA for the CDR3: TGTGCCAGCAGTTTGGGGGTCGCCTATGGCTACACCTTC. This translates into CASSLGVAYGYTF.